The present entry profiles one TCR beta chain with its context. This clone showed up just once. Its antigen remains undetermined. The record has no base qualities; no much larger clone is one base away. These data belong to a study of cytomegalovirus exposure and HLA in healthy donors (dated by TCRdb to the late 2010s). For the wider study: An earlier analysis of approximately 640 of the donors reported more than 250 Gb of sequence data and around 120 million unique TCR beta sequences from 190 million or so T cells. About 300 gigabases of sequencing data and tens of millions of unique TCR sequences were included in an early release covering roughly 600 HLA-typed donors. Of the roughly 410 genotyped donors, 65% to 90% were placed in the genetic ancestry cluster associated with self-reported Caucasian donors. The study aimed to test whether signatures of past pathogen exposure could be identified by cataloging public T cell receptors. Using immunosequencing, the study profiled T cell repertoires from 500 to 800 subjects and related those repertoires to cytomegalovirus serostatus. Besides the first cohort of around 700 subjects, a separate validation cohort made up of roughly 120 different subjects was used. The study combined high-throughput TCR immunosequencing, statistical association of individual TCRs with disease status, and machine learning to predict cytomegalovirus infection status. A later analysis re-examined previously published TCR beta repertoires from around 670 donors and added high-resolution HLA genotyping to investigate patterns of TCR occurrence. Rather than using new phenotypic data, the later analysis identified candidate immune exposures from TCR beta sequences and from how often those sequences occurred across donors. To decide whether each TCR beta V gene segment behaved as functional or pseudogenic, an earlier analysis of 587 of the donors relied on high-throughput TCR beta sequencing. Donor age, sex, ethnicity and CMV serostatus were collected together with the repertoire data. A later genetic analysis took genome-wide SNP genotypes for about 60% of the roughly 670 donors and used that subset as a discovery cohort. All discovery cohort repertoires had been generated using a single sequencing platform. HLA typing covered class I and class II loci at four-digit resolution. The number of donors typed differed by locus, with 629-630 for A, B, C, DRB1 and DQB1, 522 for DQA1, about 610 for DPA1, and 400 to 490 for DPB1. Because of strong linkage in the cohort, roughly 5 DR-DQ haplotypes were treated as single units for association and clustering. Across approximately 400 genotyped donors of the cohort, an average of approximately 240,000 unique TCR beta nucleotide sequences per donor were sequenced, and approximately 17% of those sequences were non-productive.

Overall study results and their limits: In a later analysis, HLA-associated TCR beta chains were found to be more clonally expanded and to have lower generation probabilities than equally common non-associated chains. Specific HLA alleles were associated with roughly 17,000 TCR beta sequences at a false discovery rate of 0.05 in a later analysis. Sequencing depth was assumed to be roughly uniform across donors in the presence/absence analyses, though that assumption may not hold. The only immune exposure information available for the cohort was CMV serostatus. According to a later analysis, most CMV-associated TCR beta chains appeared to be HLA-restricted, and the HLA associations seemed to be driven largely by CMV exposure. A cluster of highly shared sequence variants was judged likely to be a technical artifact of the sequencing pipeline. This cohort had only TCR beta chains sequenced, and the lack of alpha or paired-chain data limited which features could be detected. Some IMGT-functional V segments, including TRBV6-2 and TRBV6-3, could not be distinguished by the 87-base-pair reads and were therefore excluded. The classifier was reported to diagnose cytomegalovirus status with high specificity and sensitivity in both the original cohort and the validation cohort. In a later analysis, several top co-occurrence clusters were reported to appear linked to parvovirus B19, influenza, CMV and Epstein-Barr virus. A later genetic analysis associated a missense DCLRE1C variant with V-gene and J-gene trimming of TCR beta chains, and an independent cohort replicated the association. Assigning TCR associations to individual alleles was difficult when HLA alleles, especially DR and DQ, strongly co-occurred. An earlier analysis of approximately 570 of the donors showed that most TCR beta V segments appeared in productive rearrangements either about 87% or about 30% of the time, which broadly matched IMGT annotations. A later genetic analysis reported fewer N-insertions in productive TCRs among donors in an Asian-associated ancestry cluster than the approximately 670-donor mean. According to the authors, the approach could potentially be generalized to other disease states and immunological phenotypes. According to a later analysis, TCR association rates differed among HLA loci, with DRB1 alleles showing the most associated TCRs and HLA-C alleles showing the fewest. While some public TCRs were present in many individuals, most TCR sequences turned up only very rarely across donors. In the study, some 180 TCR beta chains were listed as associated with cytomegalovirus. Three of the identified cytomegalovirus-associated TCR beta chains were confirmed in vitro to be specific for cytomegalovirus antigens. Because HLA typing was unavailable for some donors at each locus, only the typed subset was used in association tests. A further reported finding was that TCR beta sequences accurately predicted the HLA-A and HLA-B alleles for most subjects in the first cohort. Roughly 15 rarely observed V segments, including chromosome 9 orphons, were excluded from the earlier analysis of about 500 of the donors because counts were too low. Correlated functional status among segregating V segments might reflect linkage disequilibrium, but an unknown experimental factor could not be ruled out.

V ends up 2 bases short and J 5 bases short, with an unmatched junction base count of 3. Per the germline V gene, KGHSH is the CDR1 and LQKENI is the CDR2. The CDR3 spans 14 residues, from the cysteine through the phenylalanine. Only the CDR3 portion is preserved as DNA: 42 bases, with reading frame beginning at the first base. The receptor library was made with the immunoSEQ multiplex PCR assay. For the multiplex PCR, a mixture combining 60 forward primers for TCR Vbeta segments and 13 reverse primers for TCR Jbeta segments was used. The CDR3 region of rearranged TCR beta genes was amplified from genomic DNA by a multiplex PCR assay. Amplified TCR beta libraries were sequenced as 87-base-pair reads on the Illumina HiSeq System. The authors' analysis ran thus. In a later analysis, approximately 74 million unique TCR beta chains were counted across the approximately 670 repertoires, and about 9.9 million of these chains were shared by at least two donors. Raw reads were error-corrected and collapsed into unique sequences with a nearest-neighbor algorithm that merged closely related sequences to remove PCR and sequencing errors. Alignment of CDR3 sequences to IMGT reference sequences was used to assign V, D and J gene segments. Each retained sequence needed at least a six-nucleotide match to both a V gene segment and a J gene segment. Rearrangements were called productive when the CDR3 lacked stop codons and stayed in frame with V and J; all others were non-productive. Following IMGT convention, CDR3 was defined as the stretch from the second conserved V-encoded cysteine to the conserved J-encoded phenylalanine. In an earlier analysis of around 640 of the donors, sequences lacking an unambiguous match to a single V gene segment were excluded. In an earlier analysis of several hundred of the donors, a V segment was called functional when productive rearrangements were above 56.7%, and segregating when the standard deviation between donors exceeded 5%. A statistical classification framework was developed to diagnose cytomegalovirus status using the catalog of TCR beta chain sequences. A later analysis assigned V and J genes by comparing TCR nucleotide sequences with IMGT/GENE-DB human TR gene sequences. A later analysis assigned CDR3 sequences and most-parsimonious VDJ recombination scenarios with the TCRdist pipeline. A later analysis defined each TCR beta chain by its CDR3 amino acid sequence plus V-gene family, and excluded reads lacking a unique V-gene family. As a way to deal with suspected cross-contamination and a sequencing artifact, a later analysis dropped hundreds of nucleotide sequences that were highly shared and had low generation probability. A later analysis calculated a clonal expansion index for each public chain from normalized within-repertoire ranks of inferred template counts. A later analysis computed generation probabilities with a VDJ recombination model fitted to out-of-frame rearrangements, and checked the results against IGoR. In a later analysis, TCR-TCR, TCR-HLA and TCR-CMV co-occurrence was scored with hypergeometric tests, and a repertoire-size bias correction was applied to TCR pairs. False discovery rates were estimated in a later analysis by permuting HLA or CMV assignments 20 times. In a later analysis, co-occurring TCRs were grouped with DBSCAN, and TCRdist sequence similarity was added when clustering was performed within HLA-allele-positive subsets. Repertoires with fewer than 30,000 or more than 120,000 public chains, plus five repertoires with anomalous nucleotide sharing, were excluded from co-occurrence clustering. Entries here come from immuneACCESS through TCRdb and include only in-frame sequences with V and J called. Some clones fail to appear in such tables; in the studies checked, an unresolved V gene covers under half of the shortfall, and the cause of the remainder is unknown. V and J calls and clone size come straight from that table; D and trimming were deduced from the DNA. This sample has roughly 100,000 clones in its table, and roughly 82% of those were observed once. The ten largest clones capture 6.1% of the sample.

In total, over 600 healthy bone marrow donors made up the cohort. Cohort members were all nominally healthy when sampled, although unrecorded immune exposures were likely present. The donor was CMV seropositive and was included in the group of almost 300 seropositive cohort members. Every donor gave a peripheral blood sample, and the peripheral blood mononuclear cells from that sample were used for TCR beta sequencing. Genomic DNA was extracted from the blood cell samples with the Qiagen DNeasy Blood Extraction Kit. Sequencing input: PBMCs. In this chain, TRBV18 is recombined with TRBJ2-1, and TRBD2 aligns with 7 junction nucleotides. This sequence originates from a woman between 45 and 65 years old in good health and CMV-seropositive. This receptor has the CDR3 CASSPGRVNNEQFF. The DNA sequence follows: TGTGCCAGCTCACCAGGGAGGGTCAACAATGAGCAGTTCTTC.